The clone carrying this T cell receptor (beta chain) was counted many times. Its target is unknown. The sample is drawn from a study of CD8 T cells in ankylosing spondylitis. General study findings and limits: Reactive arthritis synovial fluid and blood were previously reported to contain some motif variants. From matched ankylosing spondylitis synovial fluid, disease-linked clones were reportedly recovered at significantly enriched levels. Ankylosing spondylitis blood seemed to carry a telltale TCR beta motif made of under ten highly homologous variants.

With 4 bases clipped from V and 10 bases from J, the junction kept 11 bases outside the gene matches. CDR1 and CDR2 (germline): SGHRS, YFSETQ. There are 15 residues in the CDR3. In making TCR beta libraries, quantitative 5'-RACE with molecular barcodes was used. TCRdb reprocessed the 5' RACE reads with MiXCR, giving one entry per CDR3 protein. Seen here are 240,000 or so distinct CDR3 sequences, over 8.5% observed once, and the top ten hold about 6.8%. Sequences were obtained from blood, either unsorted or a sorted T cell fraction (not recorded which). The clonotype originates from a male donor with ankylosing spondylitis or in good health (not recorded which). This chain links TRBV5-1 with TRBJ1-6, with 7 bases that match TRBD1. The CDR3 coding sequence is TGCGCCAGCAGCGTAACAGGGGATAGGGAATCACCCCTCCACTTT. It translates to CASSVTGDRESPLHF.